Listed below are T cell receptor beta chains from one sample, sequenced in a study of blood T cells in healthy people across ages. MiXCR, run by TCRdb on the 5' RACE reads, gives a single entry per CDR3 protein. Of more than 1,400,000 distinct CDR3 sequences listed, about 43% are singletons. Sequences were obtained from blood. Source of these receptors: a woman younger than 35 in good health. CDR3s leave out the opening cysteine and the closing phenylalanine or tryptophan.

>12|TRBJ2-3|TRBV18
ASSPGTSVNTQY
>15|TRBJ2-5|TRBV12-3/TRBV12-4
ASSLAGDRGGQETQY
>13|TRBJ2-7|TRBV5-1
ASSPTPGAVYEQY
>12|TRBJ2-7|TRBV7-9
ASSLQGGFYEQY
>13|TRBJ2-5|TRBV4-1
ASSRSGTSAETQY
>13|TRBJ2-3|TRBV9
ASSVEGASGDTQY
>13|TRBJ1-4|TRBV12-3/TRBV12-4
ASSFQTAGGEKLF
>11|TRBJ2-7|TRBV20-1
SAPGLASYEQY
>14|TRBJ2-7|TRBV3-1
ASSDPGTSGRNEQY
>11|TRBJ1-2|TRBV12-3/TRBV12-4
AIRPGGVEGYT
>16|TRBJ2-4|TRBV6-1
ASSEYGGRAIKDGEQY
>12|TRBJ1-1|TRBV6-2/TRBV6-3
ASLLQGMNTEAF
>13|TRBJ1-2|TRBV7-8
ASSLTRGQGDGYT
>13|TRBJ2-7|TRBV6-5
ASSYTGTLSYEQY
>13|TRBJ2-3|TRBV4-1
ASSPQGNERDTQY
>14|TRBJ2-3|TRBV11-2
ASSPERGGLSDTQY
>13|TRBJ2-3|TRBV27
ASRPKSRITDTQY
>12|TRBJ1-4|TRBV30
AWSVGVTNEKLF
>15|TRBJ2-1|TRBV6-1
ASTLGRTSGSPDEQF
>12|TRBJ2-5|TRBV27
ASKSGLGWETQY
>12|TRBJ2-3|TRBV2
ASTGTSGGDTQY
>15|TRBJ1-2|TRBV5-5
ASSPNVRPGENYGYT
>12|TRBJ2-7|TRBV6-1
ASSLRTSDYEQY
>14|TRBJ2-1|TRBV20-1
SARPEKDNYYNEQF
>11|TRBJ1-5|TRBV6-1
ASSDTGSQPQH
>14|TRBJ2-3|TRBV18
ASSAPRPSGTDTQY
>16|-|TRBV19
ASSKTGGRQDVQETQY